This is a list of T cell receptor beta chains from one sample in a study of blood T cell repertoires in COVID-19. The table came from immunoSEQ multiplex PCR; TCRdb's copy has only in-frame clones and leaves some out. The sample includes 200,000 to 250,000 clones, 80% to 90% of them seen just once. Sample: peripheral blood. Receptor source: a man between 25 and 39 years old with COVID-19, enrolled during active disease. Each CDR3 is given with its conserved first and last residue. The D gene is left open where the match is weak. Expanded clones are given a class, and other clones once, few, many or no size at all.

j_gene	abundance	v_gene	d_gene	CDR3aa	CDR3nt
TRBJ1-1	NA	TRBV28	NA	CASSPPGTSTEAFF	TGTGCCAGCAGTCCTCCCGGGACATCCACTGAAGCTTTCTTT
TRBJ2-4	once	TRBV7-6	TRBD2	CASSLELAGGPENIQYF	TGTGCCAGCAGCTTAGAACTAGCGGGGGGGCCAGAAAACATTCAGTACTTC
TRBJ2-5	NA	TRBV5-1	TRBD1	CASSPQGQETQYF	TGCGCCAGCAGCCCACAGGGGCAAGAGACCCAGTACTTC
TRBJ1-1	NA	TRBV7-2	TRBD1	CASSFSGGEAFF	TGTGCCAGCAGCTTCTCAGGGGGCGAAGCTTTCTTT
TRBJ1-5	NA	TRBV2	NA	CASNQGGSNQPQHF	TGTGCCAGCAACCAGGGAGGCAGCAATCAGCCCCAGCATTTT
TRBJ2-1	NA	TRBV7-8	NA	CASSLAQGRSNEQFF	TGTGCCAGCAGCTTAGCACAGGGTAGGAGCAATGAGCAGTTCTTC
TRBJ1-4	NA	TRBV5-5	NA	CASTPGGSEKLFF	TGTGCCAGCACCCCTGGAGGGTCGGAAAAACTGTTTTTT
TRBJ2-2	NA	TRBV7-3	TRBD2	CASSSGAGNTGELFF	TGTGCCAGCAGCTCCGGAGCGGGAAACACCGGGGAGCTGTTTTTT
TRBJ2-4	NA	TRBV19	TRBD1	CASSSGQGVNIQYF	TGTGCCAGTAGTTCCGGACAGGGAGTAAACATTCAGTACTTC
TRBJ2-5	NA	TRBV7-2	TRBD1	CASSPGTGGWAQYF	TGTGCCAGCAGCCCCGGGACAGGAGGATGGGCCCAGTACTTC
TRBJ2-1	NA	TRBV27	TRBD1	CASSLFGPSGGEQFF	TGTGCCAGCAGTTTATTTGGACCCTCAGGGGGTGAGCAGTTCTTC
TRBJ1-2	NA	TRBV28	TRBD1	CASSLLGTGDINYGYTF	TGTGCCAGCAGTTTATTGGGGACAGGGGATATTAACTATGGCTACACCTTC
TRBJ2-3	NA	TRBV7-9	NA	CASRSPDFFTDTQYF	TGTGCCAGCAGGTCCCCGGACTTTTTCACAGATACGCAGTATTTT
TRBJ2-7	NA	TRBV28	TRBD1	CASSPPGQGAGEQYF	TGTGCCAGCAGTCCGCCCGGACAGGGGGCGGGGGAGCAGTACTTC
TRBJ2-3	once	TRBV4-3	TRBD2	CASSQAGLAGVEGTDTQYF	TGCGCCAGCAGCCAAGCTGGACTAGCGGGAGTTGAAGGCACAGATACGCAGTATTTT
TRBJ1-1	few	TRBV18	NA	CASSPASSVNTEAFF	TGTGCCAGCTCACCTGCGTCCTCGGTGAACACTGAAGCTTTCTTT
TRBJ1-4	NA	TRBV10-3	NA	CASGGNLNEKLFF	TGTGCCTCCGGGGGTAATCTCAATGAAAAACTGTTTTTT
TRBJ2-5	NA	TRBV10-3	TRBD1	CAISTGDRGYVETQYF	TGTGCCATCAGTACCGGGGACAGGGGGTATGTGGAGACCCAGTACTTC
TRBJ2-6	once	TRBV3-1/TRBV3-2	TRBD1	CASSYQGAGANVLTF	TGTGCCAGCAGCTACCAGGGGGCTGGGGCCAACGTCCTGACTTTC
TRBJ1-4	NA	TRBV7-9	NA	CASSPRSEGNEKLFF	TGTGCCAGCAGCCCCCGCAGCGAGGGAAATGAAAAACTGTTTTTT
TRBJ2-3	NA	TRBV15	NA	CATSRDRLPSLQYF	TGTGCCACCAGCAGAGATCGACTCCCTTCGTTGCAGTATTTT
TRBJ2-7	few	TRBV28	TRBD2	CASSEPPGLAGPYEQYF	TGTGCCAGCAGTGAACCCCCGGGACTAGCGGGCCCCTACGAGCAGTACTTC
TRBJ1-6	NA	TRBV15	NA	CATSRSTGANSPLHF	TGTGCCACCAGCAGATCGACAGGAGCAAATTCACCCCTCCACTTT
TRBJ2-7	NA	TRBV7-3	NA	CASSLTGPTSYEQYF	TGTGCCAGCAGCTTAACGGGGCCGACCTCCTACGAGCAGTACTTC
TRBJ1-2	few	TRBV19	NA	CASSPTRGSYGYTF	TGTGCCAGTAGTCCCACAAGGGGCAGCTATGGCTACACCTTC
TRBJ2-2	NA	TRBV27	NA	CASSLMAAGELFF	TGTGCCAGCAGTTTAATGGCTGCCGGGGAGCTGTTTTTT
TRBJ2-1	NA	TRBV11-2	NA	CASSLAAGRSYNEQFF	TGTGCCAGCAGCTTAGCGGCGGGAAGATCCTACAATGAGCAGTTCTTC
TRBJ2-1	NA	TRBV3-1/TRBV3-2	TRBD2	CASSPHLAGGPYNEQFF	TGTGCCAGCAGCCCCCATCTAGCGGGAGGGCCTTACAATGAGCAGTTCTTC
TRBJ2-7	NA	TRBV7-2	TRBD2	CASSFVLADAYEQYF	TGTGCCAGCAGCTTCGTACTAGCGGACGCCTACGAGCAGTACTTC
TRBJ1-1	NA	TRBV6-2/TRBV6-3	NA	CASSYAAANTEAFF	TGTGCCAGCAGTTACGCGGCAGCTAACACTGAAGCTTTCTTT